Below, 9 T cell receptor beta chains from the same sample are listed, as sequenced in a study of neurological immune-mediated disorders. TCRdb itself ran the 5' RACE reads through MiXCR, one entry per CDR3 protein. The table shows some 76,000 distinct CDR3 sequences, with about 3% occurring only once. The sample was PBMCs. These receptors were collected from a woman aged 45-60 years with multiple sclerosis.

This clonotype was seen at least ten times. V is TRBV5-1 and J is TRBJ2-5, with 8 bases that match TRBD2. The V and J ends lost 7 bases and 1 base, in that order; junction bases with no gene match: 6. The CDR3 sequence is 14 residues long. Germline V gives CDR1 SGHRS, CDR2 YFSETQ. The CDR3 DNA is TGCGCCAGCGGGATTAGCGGGGCCCAAGAGACCCAGTACTTC. The encoded protein is CASGISGAQETQYF.

This clonotype has ten or more counts. The chain uses TRBV20-1 and TRBJ2-7; D unclear. CDR3 length: 10 amino acids. Germline V lookup: CDR1 DFQATT, CDR2 SNEGSKA (reference sequence). V lost 2 bases and J lost 4, with 3 bases in between. The DNA of the CDR3 is TGCAGTGCTAGACCGTACGAGCAGTACGTC. It codes for CSARPYEQYV.

This clonotype was counted at least ten times. This chain uses TRBV3-1 with TRBJ1-6; 7 nucleotides agree with TRBD1. Germline lookup yields CDR1 LGHDT and CDR2 YNNKEL (reference sequence). This CDR3 comprises 13 residues. With 3 bases clipped from V and 9 bases from J, the junction kept 2 bases outside the gene matches. CDR3: CASSHDRVSPLHF. The CDR3 DNA reads as TGTGCCAGCAGCCACGACAGGGTTTCACCCCTCCACTTT.

In this sample, this clonotype turned up many times. The CDR3, as DNA: TGCAGTGCTAGTCCCCTCGGAAGGGGTAATAACTATGGCTACACCTTC. Translating it yields CSASPLGRGNNYGYTF. This chain joins TRBV20-1 and TRBJ1-2, with D possibly matching TRBD1 (5 bases). Germline-derived CDR1 and CDR2 are DFQATT and SNEGSKA (reference sequence). Trimming removed 3 bases from V and 1 base from J, with 18 bases in between. This CDR3 spans 16 amino acids.

This clonotype was recorded many times. J is TRBJ2-5 and V is TRBV24-1; 12 positions match TRBD2. The CDR3 sequence is 16 residues long. CDR1 is KGHDR and CDR2 is SFDVKD in the germline V gene. The J segment lost 2 bases and the V segment lost 3 bases, leaving 3 bases of the junction unmatched. The CDR3 sequence: CATSDPGLAGQETQYF. Here the CDR3 DNA reads TGTGCCACCAGTGATCCCGGACTAGCGGGACAAGAGACCCAGTACTTC.

This clonotype has ten or more counts. The gene calls are TRBV18 and TRBJ1-1; D gene unclear. CDR1 is KGHSH and CDR2 is LQKENI in the germline V gene. V was clipped by 3 bases and J by 5 bases, with 10 bases between them. The CDR3 loop spans 13 amino acids. In nucleotides, the CDR3 is TGTGCCAGCTCACCGGCGGGGTTGACTGAAGCTTTCTTT. Residues: CASSPAGLTEAFF.

In this sample, this clonotype turned up many times. The chain uses TRBV5-1 and TRBJ1-1, with unresolved D. Trimming removed 4 bases at V and 4 bases at J, with 17 bases between. CDR3 size: 15 residues. CDR1 is SGHRS and CDR2 is YFSETQ in the germline V gene. The CDR3 is CASSRAELQGTEAFF. In DNA form, the CDR3 reads TGCGCCAGCAGCAGGGCGGAATTACAAGGCACTGAAGCTTTCTTT.

This clonotype was detected a few times. Without the conserved terminal phenylalanine or tryptophan, this CDR3 likely stems from a read error. The V call is TRBV7-2, the J call TRBJ2-4; TRBD2 is a possible D gene (5 bases). This CDR3 comprises 16 residues. Trimming stripped 2 bases from V and 1 base from J, with 12 bases between. Germline values: CDR1 SGHTA, CDR2 FQGNSA. The CDR3 protein is CASSLLRGLAKNIQYN. Here the CDR3 DNA reads TGTGCCAGCAGCTTATTACGGGGATTGGCCAAAAACATTCAGTACAAC.

This clonotype was detected ten times or more. The CDR3 region has the DNA TGTGCCAGCAGCCAAGATGTCAGGACGACAGGGGTGAATGAAAAACTGTTTTTT. It translates to CASSQDVRTTGVNEKLFF. The chain has TRBV14 and TRBJ1-4; 8 bases are a match to TRBD1. The CDR3 is made up of 18 amino acids. The V segment lost 0 bases and the J segment 5 bases; nucleotides outside the gene matches: 11. The germline gives CDR1 SGHDN, CDR2 FVKESK.